This T cell receptor beta chain was retrieved from a study of T cells after yellow fever vaccination. General study findings and limits: Boosting was followed by the reappearance of most primary-vaccination clones (around 95% CD4, roughly 90% CD8). A weaker secondary response peaked on day 5, the primary on day 15. FACS-sorted repertoires could contain abundant clonotypes contaminating from the bulk population.

CDR1 and CDR2 from the germline V gene are DFQATT and SNEGSKA (reference sequence). The CDR3 has 17 amino acids. With 1 base clipped from V and 8 bases from J, the junction kept 17 bases outside the gene matches. A universal primer site and UMIs were added as TCR cDNA was made by 5'RACE template switching. TCRdb reprocessed the 5' RACE reads with MiXCR, giving one entry per CDR3 protein. The sample includes around 310,000 distinct CDR3 sequences, roughly 4.3% of them seen just once. This clonotype was counted only a few times. Its antigen is not known. The source of this sequence is a man aged 18 to 29 who received the YFV17D yellow fever vaccine. This chain joins TRBV20-1 and TRBJ2-1, with 7 bases that match TRBD2. Sample: PBMCs, taken 5 days after the yellow fever booster vaccination. As DNA, the CDR3 is TGCAGTGCTAGAGGGAGAATTCGGGGGGTCCCTGACGATGAGCAGTTCTTC. Amino acids: CSARGRIRGVPDDEQFF.